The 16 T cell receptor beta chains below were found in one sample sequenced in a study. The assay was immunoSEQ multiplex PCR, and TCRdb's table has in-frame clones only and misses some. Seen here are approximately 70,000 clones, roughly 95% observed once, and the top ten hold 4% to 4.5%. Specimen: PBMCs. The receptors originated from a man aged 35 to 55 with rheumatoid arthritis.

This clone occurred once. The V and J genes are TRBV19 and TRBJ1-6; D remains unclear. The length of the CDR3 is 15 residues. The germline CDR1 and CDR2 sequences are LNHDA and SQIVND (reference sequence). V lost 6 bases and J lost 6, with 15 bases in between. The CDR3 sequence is CASSKQRWANSPLHF. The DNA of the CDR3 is TGTGCCAGTAGCAAACAGCGATGGGCTAATTCACCCCTCCACTTT.

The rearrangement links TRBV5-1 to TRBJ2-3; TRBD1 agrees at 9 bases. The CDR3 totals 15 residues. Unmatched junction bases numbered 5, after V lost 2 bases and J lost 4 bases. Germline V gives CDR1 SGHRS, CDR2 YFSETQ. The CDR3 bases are TGCGCCAGCAGCTTTTGGGACAGGGATGCAGATACGCAGTATTTT. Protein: CASSFWDRDADTQYF.

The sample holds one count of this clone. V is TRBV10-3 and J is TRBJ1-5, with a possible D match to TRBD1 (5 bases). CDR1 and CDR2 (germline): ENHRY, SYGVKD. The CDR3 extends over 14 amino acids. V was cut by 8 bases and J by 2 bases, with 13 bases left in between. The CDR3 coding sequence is TGTGCCATCTCTGGGGCGAGCGGCAATCAGCCCCAGCATTTT. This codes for CAISGASGNQPQHF.

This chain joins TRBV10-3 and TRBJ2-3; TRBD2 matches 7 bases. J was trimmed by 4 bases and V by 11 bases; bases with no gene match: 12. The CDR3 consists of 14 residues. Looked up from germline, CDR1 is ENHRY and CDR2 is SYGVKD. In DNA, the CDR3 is TGTGCCTCCCGTTTGGGGGGGGGTCCAGATACGCAGTATTTT. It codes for CASRLGGGPDTQYF.

CDR3 nucleotide sequence: TGTGCCAGCAGCAAACAACTGGGGGAGCAGTACTTC. Its translation is CASSKQLGEQYF. The J gene is TRBJ2-7, the V gene TRBV9; D gene ambiguous. The germline V and J ends were trimmed by 4 bases and 7 bases, with 12 bases remaining between them. The CDR3 has 12 residues. The V gene's germline CDR1 is SGDLS and CDR2 YYNGEE. Variable domain in full (rest from reference TRBV9 and TRBJ2-7): DSGVTQTPKHLITATGQRVTLRCSPRSGDLSVYWYQQSLDQGLQFLIQYYNGEERAKGNILERFSAQQFPDLHSELNLSSLELGDSALYFCASSKQLGEQYFGPGTRLTVT.

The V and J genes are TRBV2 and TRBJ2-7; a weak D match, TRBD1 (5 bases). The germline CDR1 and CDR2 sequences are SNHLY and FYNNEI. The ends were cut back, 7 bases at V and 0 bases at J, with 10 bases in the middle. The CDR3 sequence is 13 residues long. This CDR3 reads CASNPDNSYEQYF. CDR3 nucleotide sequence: TGTGCCAGCAATCCGGACAACTCCTACGAGCAGTACTTC.

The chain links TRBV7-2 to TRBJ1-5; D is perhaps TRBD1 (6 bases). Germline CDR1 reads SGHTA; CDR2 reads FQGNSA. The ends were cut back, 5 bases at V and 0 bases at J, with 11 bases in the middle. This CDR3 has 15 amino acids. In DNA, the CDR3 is TGTGCCAGCAGCCCCAGGGGAAATAGCAATCAGCCCCAGCATTTT. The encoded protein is CASSPRGNSNQPQHF.

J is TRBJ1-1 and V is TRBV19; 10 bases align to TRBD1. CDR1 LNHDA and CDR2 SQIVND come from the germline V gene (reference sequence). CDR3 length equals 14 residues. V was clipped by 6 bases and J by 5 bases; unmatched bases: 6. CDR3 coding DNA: TGTGCCAGTAGCAGCGGACAGGGGGTGACTGAAGCTTTCTTT. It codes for CASSSGQGVTEAFF.

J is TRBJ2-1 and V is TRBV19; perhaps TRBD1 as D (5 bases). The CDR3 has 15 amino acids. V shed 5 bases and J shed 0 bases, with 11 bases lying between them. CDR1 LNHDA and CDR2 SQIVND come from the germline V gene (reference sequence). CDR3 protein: CASSPGMSSYNEQFF. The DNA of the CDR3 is TGTGCCAGTAGTCCAGGGATGAGCTCCTACAATGAGCAGTTCTTC.

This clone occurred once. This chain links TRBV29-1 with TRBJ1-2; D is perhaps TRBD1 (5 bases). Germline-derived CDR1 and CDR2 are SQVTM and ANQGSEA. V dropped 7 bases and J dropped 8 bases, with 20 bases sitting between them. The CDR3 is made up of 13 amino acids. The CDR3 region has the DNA TGCAGCGCCACCACCGGGGCGGGACTAGGCTACACCTTC. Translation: CSATTGAGLGYTF.

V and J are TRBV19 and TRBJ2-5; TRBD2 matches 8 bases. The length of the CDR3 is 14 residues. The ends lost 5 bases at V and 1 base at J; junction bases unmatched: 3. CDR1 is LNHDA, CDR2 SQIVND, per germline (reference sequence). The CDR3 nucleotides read TGTGCCAGTAGTGTTCGGGGGGGCCAAGAGACCCAGTACTTC. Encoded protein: CASSVRGGQETQYF.

The CDR3, as DNA: TGTGCCAGCACCACCGCCGGGACTCCCCTCTACGAGCAGTACTTC. Its translation: CASTTAGTPLYEQYF. This chain joins TRBV5-5 and TRBJ2-7; D is possibly TRBD2 (6 bases). Germline-derived CDR1 and CDR2 are SGHKS and YYEKEE (reference sequence). CDR3 size: 15 residues. Trimming removed 6 bases from V and 3 bases from J, with 19 bases in between.

CDR3 coding DNA: TGTGCCAGCAGCTTCTTCGTGGGGGTCCCTGAAGCTTTCTTT. The encoded protein is CASSFFVGVPEAFF. J is TRBJ1-1 and V is TRBV7-8; D may be TRBD1 (5 bases). Germline lookup yields CDR1 SGHVS and CDR2 FQNEAQ. The CDR3 has 14 amino acids. V lost 3 bases and J 6 bases, leaving 14 bases between the germline ends.

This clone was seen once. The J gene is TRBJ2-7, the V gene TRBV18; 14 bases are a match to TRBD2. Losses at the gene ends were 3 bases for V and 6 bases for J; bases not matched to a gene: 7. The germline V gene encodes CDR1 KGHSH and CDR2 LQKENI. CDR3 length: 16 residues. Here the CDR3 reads CASSPGLAGVWSEQYF. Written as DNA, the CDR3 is TGTGCCAGCTCACCGGGACTAGCGGGAGTCTGGTCCGAGCAGTACTTC. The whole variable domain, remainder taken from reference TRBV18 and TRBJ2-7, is NAGVMQNPRHLVRRRGQEARLRCSPMKGHSHVYWYRQLPEEGLKFMVYLQKENIIDESGMPKERFSAEFPKEGPSILRIQQVVRGDSAAYFCASSPGLAGVWSEQYFGPGTRLTVT.

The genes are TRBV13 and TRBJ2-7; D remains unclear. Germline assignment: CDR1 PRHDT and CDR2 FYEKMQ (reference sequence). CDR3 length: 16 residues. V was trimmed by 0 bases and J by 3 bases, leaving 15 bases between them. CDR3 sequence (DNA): TGTGCCAGCAGCTTAGGGGCAGCCCTGCGGATCTACGAGCAGTACTTC. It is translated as CASSLGAALRIYEQYF.

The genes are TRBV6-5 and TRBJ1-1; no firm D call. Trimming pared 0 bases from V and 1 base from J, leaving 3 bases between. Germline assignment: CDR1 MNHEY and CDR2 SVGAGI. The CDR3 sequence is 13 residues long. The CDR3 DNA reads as TGTGCCAGCAGTTACTCGACGAACACTGAAGCTTTCTTT. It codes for CASSYSTNTEAFF.